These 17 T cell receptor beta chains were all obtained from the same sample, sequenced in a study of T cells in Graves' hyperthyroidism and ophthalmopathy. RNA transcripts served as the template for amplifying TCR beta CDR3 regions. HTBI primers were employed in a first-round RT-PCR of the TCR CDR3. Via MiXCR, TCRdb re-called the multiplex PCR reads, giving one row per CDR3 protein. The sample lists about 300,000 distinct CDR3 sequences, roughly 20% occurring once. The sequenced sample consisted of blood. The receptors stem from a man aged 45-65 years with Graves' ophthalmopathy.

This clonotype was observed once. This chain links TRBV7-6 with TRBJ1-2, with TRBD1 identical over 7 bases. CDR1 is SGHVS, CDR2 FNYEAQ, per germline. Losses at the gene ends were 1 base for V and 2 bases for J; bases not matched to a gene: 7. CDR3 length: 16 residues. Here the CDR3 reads CASSLEETGLNYGYTF. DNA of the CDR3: TGTGCCAGCAGCTTAGAGGAGACAGGGCTCAACTATGGCTACACCTTC.

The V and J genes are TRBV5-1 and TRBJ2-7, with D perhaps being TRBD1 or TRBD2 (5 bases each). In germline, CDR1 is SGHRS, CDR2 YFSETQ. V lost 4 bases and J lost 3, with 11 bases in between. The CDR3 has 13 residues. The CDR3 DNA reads TGCGCCAGCAGCGGGGCGGGCTACTACGAGCAGTACTTC. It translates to CASSGAGYYEQYF. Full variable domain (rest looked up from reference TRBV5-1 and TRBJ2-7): KAGVTQTPRYLIKTRGQQVTLSCSPISGHRSVSWYQQTPGQGLQFLFEYFSETQRNKGNFPGRFSGRQFSNSRSEMNVSTLELGDSALYLCASSGAGYYEQYFGPGTRLTVT.

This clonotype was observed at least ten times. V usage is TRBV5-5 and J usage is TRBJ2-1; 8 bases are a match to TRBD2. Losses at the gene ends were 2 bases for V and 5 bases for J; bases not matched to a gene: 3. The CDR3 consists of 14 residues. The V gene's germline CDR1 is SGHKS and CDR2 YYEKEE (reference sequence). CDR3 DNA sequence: TGTGCCAGCAGCTTCGGGGGGGTGAACAATGAGCAGTTCTTC. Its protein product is CASSFGGVNNEQFF.

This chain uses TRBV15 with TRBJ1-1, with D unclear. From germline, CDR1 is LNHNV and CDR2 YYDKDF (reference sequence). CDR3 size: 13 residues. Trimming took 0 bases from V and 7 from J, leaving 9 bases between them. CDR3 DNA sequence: TGTGCCACCAGCAGAGATTTGTCGGATGAAGCTTTCTTT. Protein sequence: CATSRDLSDEAFF. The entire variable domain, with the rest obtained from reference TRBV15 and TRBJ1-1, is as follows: DAMVIQNPRYQVTQFGKPVTLSCSQTLNHNVMYWYQQKSSQAPKLLFHYYDKDFNNEADTPDNFQSRRPNTSFCFLDIRSPGLGDTAMYLCATSRDLSDEAFFGQGTRLTVV.

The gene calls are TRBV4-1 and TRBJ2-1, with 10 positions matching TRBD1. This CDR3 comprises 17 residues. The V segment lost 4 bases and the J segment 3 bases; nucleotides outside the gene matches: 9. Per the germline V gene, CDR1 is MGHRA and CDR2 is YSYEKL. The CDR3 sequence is CASSRDSGDRGYNEQFF. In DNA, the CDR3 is TGCGCCAGCAGCCGAGACTCTGGGGACAGGGGCTACAATGAGCAGTTCTTC.

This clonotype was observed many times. CDR3 in amino acids: CSALDSRETQYF. In DNA, the CDR3 is TGCAGTGCGCTGGACAGTCGAGAGACCCAGTACTTC. The J gene is TRBJ2-5, the V gene TRBV20-1; a weak D match, TRBD1 (6 bases). The V end was cut by 6 bases, the J end by 4 bases, with 12 bases between. From germline, CDR1 is DFQATT and CDR2 SNEGSKA (reference sequence). The CDR3 extends over 12 amino acids.

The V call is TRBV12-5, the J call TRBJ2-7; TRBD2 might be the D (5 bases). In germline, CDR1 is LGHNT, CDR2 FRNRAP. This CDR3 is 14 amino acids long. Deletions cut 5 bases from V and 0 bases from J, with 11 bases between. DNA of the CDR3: TGTGCTAGTGGTCCAGGACTTAGCTCCTACGAGCAGTACTTC. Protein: CASGPGLSSYEQYF.

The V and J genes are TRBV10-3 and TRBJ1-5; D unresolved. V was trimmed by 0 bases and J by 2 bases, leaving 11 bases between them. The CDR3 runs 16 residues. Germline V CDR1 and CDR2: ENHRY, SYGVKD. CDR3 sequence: CAISESTRAGNQPQHF. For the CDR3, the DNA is TGTGCCATCAGTGAGTCGACTCGGGCAGGCAATCAGCCCCAGCATTTT.

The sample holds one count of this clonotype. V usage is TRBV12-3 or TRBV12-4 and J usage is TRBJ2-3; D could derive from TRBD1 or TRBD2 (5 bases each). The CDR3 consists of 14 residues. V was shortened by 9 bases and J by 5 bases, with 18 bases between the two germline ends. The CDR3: CASRRRAGEDTQYF. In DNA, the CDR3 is TGTGCCAGTAGGCGCAGGGCCGGGGAAGATACGCAGTATTTT.

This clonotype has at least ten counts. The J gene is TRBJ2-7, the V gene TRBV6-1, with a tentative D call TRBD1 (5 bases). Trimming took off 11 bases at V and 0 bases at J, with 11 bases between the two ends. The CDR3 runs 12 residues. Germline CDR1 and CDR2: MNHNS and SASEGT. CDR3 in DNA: TGTGCCGTGAGTAGGGGCTCCTACGAGCAGTACTTC. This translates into CAVSRGSYEQYF.

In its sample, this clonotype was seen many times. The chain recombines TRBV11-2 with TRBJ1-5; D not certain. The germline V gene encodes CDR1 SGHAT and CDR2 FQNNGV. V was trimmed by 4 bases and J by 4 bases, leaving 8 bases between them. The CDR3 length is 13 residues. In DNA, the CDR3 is TGTGCCAGCAGCTCGACGGATAATCAGCCCCAGCATTTT. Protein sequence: CASSSTDNQPQHF.

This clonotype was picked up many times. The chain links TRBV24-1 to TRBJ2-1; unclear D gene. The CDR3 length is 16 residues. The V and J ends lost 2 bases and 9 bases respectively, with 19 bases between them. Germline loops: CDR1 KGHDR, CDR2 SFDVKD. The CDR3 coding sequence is TGTGCCACCAGTGATTCTGAGGCCGGTTTGTGGGGTGAGCAGTTCTTC. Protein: CATSDSEAGLWGEQFF.

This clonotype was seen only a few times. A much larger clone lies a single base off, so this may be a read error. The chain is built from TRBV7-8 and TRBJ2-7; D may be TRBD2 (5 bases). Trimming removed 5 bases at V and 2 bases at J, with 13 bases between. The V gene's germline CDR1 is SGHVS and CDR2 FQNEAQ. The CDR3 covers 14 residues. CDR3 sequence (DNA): TGTGCCAGCAGCAAACAGACTACCGCCTACGAGCAGTACTTC. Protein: CASSKQTTAYEQYF.

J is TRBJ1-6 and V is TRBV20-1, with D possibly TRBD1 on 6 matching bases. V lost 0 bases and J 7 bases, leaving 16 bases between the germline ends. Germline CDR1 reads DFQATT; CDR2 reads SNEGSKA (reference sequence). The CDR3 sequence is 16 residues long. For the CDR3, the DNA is TGCAGTGCTAGAGATCCGGAGGGGGGCGAAAATTCACCCCTCCACTTT. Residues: CSARDPEGGENSPLHF.

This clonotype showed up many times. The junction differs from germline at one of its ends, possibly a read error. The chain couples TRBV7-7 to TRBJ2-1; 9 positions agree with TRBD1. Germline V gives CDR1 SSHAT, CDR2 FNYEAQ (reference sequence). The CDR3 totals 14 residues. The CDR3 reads CASSEQGARNEQFF. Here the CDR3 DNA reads TGTGCTAGCAGCGAACAGGGGGCTAGGAATGAGCAGTTCTTC.

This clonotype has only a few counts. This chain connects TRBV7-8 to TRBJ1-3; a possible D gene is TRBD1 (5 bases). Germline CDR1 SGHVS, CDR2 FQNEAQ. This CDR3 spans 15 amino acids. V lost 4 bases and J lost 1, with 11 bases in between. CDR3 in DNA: TGTGCCAGCAGCTCCTCCCGACAGTCTGGAAACACCATATATTTT. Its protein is CASSSSRQSGNTIYF.

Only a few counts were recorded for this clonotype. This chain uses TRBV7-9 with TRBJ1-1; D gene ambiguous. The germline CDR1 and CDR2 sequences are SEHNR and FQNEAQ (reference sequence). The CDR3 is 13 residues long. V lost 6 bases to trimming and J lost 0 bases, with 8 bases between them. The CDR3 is CASSAALNTEAFF. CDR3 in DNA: TGTGCCAGCAGTGCTGCGTTGAACACTGAAGCTTTCTTT.